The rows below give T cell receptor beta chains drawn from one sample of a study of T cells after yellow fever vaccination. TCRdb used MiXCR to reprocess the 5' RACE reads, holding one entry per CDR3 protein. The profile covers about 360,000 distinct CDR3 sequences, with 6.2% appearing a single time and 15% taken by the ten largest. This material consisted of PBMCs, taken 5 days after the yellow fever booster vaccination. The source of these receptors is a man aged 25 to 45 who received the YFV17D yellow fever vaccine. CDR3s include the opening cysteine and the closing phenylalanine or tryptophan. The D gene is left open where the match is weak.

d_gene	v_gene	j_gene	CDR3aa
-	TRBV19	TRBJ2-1	CASSNLNNEQFF
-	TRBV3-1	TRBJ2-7	CASSQLSRDVEQYF
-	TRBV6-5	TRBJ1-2	CASSYSAGAQGYGYTF
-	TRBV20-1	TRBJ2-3	CNARVGIGAVGDTQYF
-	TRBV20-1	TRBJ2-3	CSARLAYSTDTQYF
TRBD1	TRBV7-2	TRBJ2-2	CASSSGTGLDGELFF
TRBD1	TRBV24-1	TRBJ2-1	CATSEGGRNNEQFF
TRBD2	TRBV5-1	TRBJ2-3	CASSPGGVEDTQYF
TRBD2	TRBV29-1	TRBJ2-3	CSVSTAGGIDTQYF
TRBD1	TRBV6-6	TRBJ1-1	CAHTGAAITEAFF
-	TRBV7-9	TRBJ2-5	CASSPDLETQYF
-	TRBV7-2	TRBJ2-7	CASSQQEQTYEQYF
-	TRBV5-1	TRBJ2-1	CASSPLDSNEQFF
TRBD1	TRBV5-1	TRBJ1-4	CASSSATGDDEKLFF
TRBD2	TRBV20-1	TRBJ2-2	CSATLAYTGELFF
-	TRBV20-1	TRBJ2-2	CSARQGGPNTGELFF
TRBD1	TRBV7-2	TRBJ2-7	CASSRQGTDYEQYF
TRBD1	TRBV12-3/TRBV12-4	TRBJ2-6	CASSFLQGAPSSGANVLTF
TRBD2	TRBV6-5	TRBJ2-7	CASSSGLAVSYEQYF
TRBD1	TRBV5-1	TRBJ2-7	CASSGQISSYEQYF
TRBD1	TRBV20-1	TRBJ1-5	CSALDRGRDQPQHF
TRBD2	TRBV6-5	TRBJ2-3	CASSSGTSGIADTQYF
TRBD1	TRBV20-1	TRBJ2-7	CSARPTDRDYEQYF
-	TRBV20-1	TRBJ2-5	CCARRMGETLSETQYF
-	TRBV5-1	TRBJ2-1	CASSSSLLSYNEQFF
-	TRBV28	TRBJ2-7	CASSLGGPRIHEQYF
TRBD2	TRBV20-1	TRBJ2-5	CSAKLSGREGTQYF
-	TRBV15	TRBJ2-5	CATSKAGRQETQYF
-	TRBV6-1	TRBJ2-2	CVSSEVRVLNTGELFF
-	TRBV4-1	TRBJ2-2	CASSQGSNTGELFF
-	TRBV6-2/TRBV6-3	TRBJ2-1	CASSFLIDEQFF
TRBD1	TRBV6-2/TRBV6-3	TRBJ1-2	CASSYTRDSLGYTF
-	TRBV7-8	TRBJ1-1	CASSSRSTEAFF
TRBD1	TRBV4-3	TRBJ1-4	CASSQDRGTGLKLFF